What follows are 12 T cell receptor beta chains derived from one specimen sequenced in a study of cytomegalovirus exposure and HLA in healthy donors (dated by TCRdb to about 2017). The method was the immunoSEQ multiplex PCR assay. The clones in this table, taken by TCRdb from immuneACCESS, are in-frame only. Not every clone is retained; where verified, under half of the shortfall comes from an unresolved V gene, and the cause of the rest is unknown. Within this sample are about 360,000 clones, with 86% of them counted one time only. The top ten hold 0.83% of the sample. The specimen was PBMCs. All receptors derive from a woman aged 18-29 years in good health and CMV-seronegative.

The chain is built from TRBV29-1 and TRBJ2-1; the match to TRBD2 covers 11 bases. The J segment lost 0 bases and the V segment lost 0 bases, leaving 10 bases of the junction unmatched. The CDR3 sequence is 19 residues long. CDR1 is SQVTM, CDR2 ANQGSEA, per germline. The CDR3, as DNA: TGCAGCGTTGAAGATCCCTTCAAACTAGCGGGAGTCTCCTACAATGAGCAGTTCTTC. Its translation is CSVEDPFKLAGVSYNEQFF.

The V and J genes are TRBV19 and TRBJ1-2, with 7 positions matching TRBD1. This CDR3 region has 16 residues. Germline-derived CDR1 and CDR2 are LNHDA and SQIVND (reference sequence). Trimming at V came to 6 bases and at J to 0 bases, leaving 10 bases not matched to a gene. CDR3 residues: CASSPGGHGANYGYTF. The DNA of the CDR3 is TGTGCCAGTAGCCCAGGGGGACACGGAGCTAACTATGGCTACACCTTC.

This chain joins TRBV5-6 and TRBJ1-1; D perhaps matches TRBD1 (6 bases). The length of the CDR3 is 15 residues. Trimming pared 4 bases from V and 0 bases from J, leaving 13 bases between. Germline assignment: CDR1 SGHDT and CDR2 YYEEEE. The CDR3 DNA follows: TGTGCCAGCAGCCGGGGGGCTCGGGTGAACACTGAAGCTTTCTTT. Protein product: CASSRGARVNTEAFF.

This chain links TRBV28 with TRBJ2-7, with 8 bases fitting TRBD2. The V gene end was trimmed by 9 bases and the J gene end by 1 base; junction bases not matched to a gene: 20. The CDR3 length is 18 residues. Germline CDR1 is MDHEN and CDR2 is SYDVKM. The CDR3 DNA follows: TGTGCCAGTTCCGGGACTAGGGATCTACTTGTCAATTCCTACGAGCAGTACTTC. It codes for CASSGTRDLLVNSYEQYF.

The genes are TRBV19 and TRBJ1-6; 10 bases match TRBD1. Germline values: CDR1 LNHDA, CDR2 SQIVND (reference sequence). V dropped 5 bases and J dropped 7; count of bases not matched to a gene: 5. The CDR3 length is 15 residues. The CDR3 region has the DNA TGTGCCAGTAGTGTCCGACAGGGGGCCAATTCACCCCTCCACTTT. It specifies CASSVRQGANSPLHF.

A single count supports this clone. The chain joins TRBV25-1 to TRBJ1-3, with D uncertain. Germline CDR1 is MGHDK and CDR2 is SYGVNS. The CDR3 is made up of 15 amino acids. Trimming removed 4 bases at V and 0 bases at J, with 10 bases between. For the CDR3, the DNA is TGTGCCAGCAGTGGGGCAGGCATCTCTGGAAACACCATATATTTT. This translates into CASSGAGISGNTIYF.

The DNA of the CDR3 is TGTGCCAGCAGCTTAAGCAGGAAAGCAACTAATGAAAAACTGTTTTTT. Its protein is CASSLSRKATNEKLFF. The rearrangement joins TRBV7-9 to TRBJ1-4, with D unresolved. CDR1 and CDR2 from the germline V gene are SEHNR and FQNEAQ (reference sequence). The CDR3 contains 16 residues. V dropped 2 bases and J dropped 0 bases, with 10 bases sitting between them.

This clone was recorded once. V usage is TRBV20-1 and J usage is TRBJ2-1, with D possibly matching TRBD2 (5 bases). The CDR3 is made up of 11 amino acids. Between the trimmed V and J ends, which lost 4 bases and 7 bases, there was a span of 8 bases. CDR1 DFQATT and CDR2 SNEGSKA come from the germline V gene (reference sequence). This chain's CDR3 is CSATRGNEQFF. The CDR3 DNA is TGCAGTGCTACCCGGGGAAATGAGCAGTTCTTC.

This sequence joins TRBV28 and TRBJ1-1; D uncertain. This CDR3 has 15 amino acids. V lost 2 bases, J lost 4 bases, and 14 bases lay in between. CDR1 and CDR2 (germline): MDHEN, SYDVKM. CDR3: CASSLSMEGSTEAFF. DNA of the CDR3: TGTGCCAGCAGTTTAAGTATGGAGGGTAGCACTGAAGCTTTCTTT.

The rearrangement links TRBV30 to TRBJ2-7; TRBD2 agrees at 7 bases. V shed 4 bases, J shed 9 bases, and the junction held 12 bases outside the gene matches. The germline V gene encodes CDR1 GTSNPN and CDR2 SVGIG (reference sequence). There are 13 residues in the CDR3. The CDR3 nucleotides are TGTGCCTGGACGGGGGGACTCGGGATTCGGCAGTACTTC. Protein product: CAWTGGLGIRQYF.

The V call is TRBV30, the J call TRBJ1-1, with TRBD1 as a possible D gene (5 bases). The germline gives CDR1 GTSNPN, CDR2 SVGIG (reference sequence). This CDR3 contains 14 residues. V lost 2 bases and J 6 bases, leaving 16 bases between the germline ends. The CDR3 protein is CAWSTSDRYSEAFF. The CDR3, as DNA: TGTGCCTGGAGTACCAGTGACAGATATTCTGAAGCTTTCTTT.

This chain uses TRBV5-1 with TRBJ2-1; 9 bases match TRBD2. Germline V gives CDR1 SGHRS, CDR2 YFSETQ. The CDR3 has 16 amino acids. The V segment lost 3 bases and the J segment 9 bases; nucleotides outside the gene matches: 13. In DNA form, the CDR3 reads TGCGCCAGCAGCTGGAACCCTAGCGGGGCTCCCATTGAGCAGTTCTTC. Encoded protein: CASSWNPSGAPIEQFF.